The 5 T cell receptor beta chains listed next were all sequenced from one sample in a study of tumor-infiltrating lymphocytes in primary liver carcinoma. Blood RNA originated from unsorted whole blood, with germline DNA additionally extracted. Researchers generated TCR beta cDNA from approximately 520 ng of total RNA, relying on a constant-region primer. Library construction for TCR beta comprised three nested multiplex PCR rounds performed with slightly modified ARM-PCR. Running ten to eleven cycles apiece, the first two PCR rounds relied on TRBV1-TRBV30 forward primers together with a C-beta reverse primer. TCRdb re-called the multiplex PCR reads with MiXCR, one entry per CDR3 protein. The sample has 250,000 to 400,000 distinct CDR3 sequences, roughly two thirds seen once. The material sequenced was peripheral blood. These receptors were taken from a man aged 35 to 55 with primary liver carcinoma and hepatitis B virus infection.

A note on this clonotype: Germline and junction disagree at one end, which may indicate a read error. This chain joins TRBV6-6 and TRBJ1-6, with D unresolved. The V gene's germline CDR1 is MNHNY and CDR2 SVGAGI (reference sequence). The CDR3 is made up of 14 amino acids. The CDR3 region has the DNA TGTGCCAGCAGTATACCCTCCATGGGAGCGCCCCTCTACTTT. Translated: CASSIPSMGAPLYF.

On this clonotype: Germline and junction disagree at one end, which may indicate a read error. The chain links TRBV6-6 to TRBJ2-1; 10 bases align to TRBD2. CDR1 and CDR2 (germline): MNHNY, SVGAGI (reference sequence). This CDR3 is 15 amino acids long. In DNA form, the CDR3 reads TGTACCAGCAGGAAAGGACTAGCGGAGAACAATGAGCAGTTCTTC. Translating gives CTSRKGLAENNEQFF.

This clonotype was detected once. The rearrangement joins TRBV5-1 to TRBJ2-1; 9 bases match TRBD1. CDR1 and CDR2 (germline): SGHRS, YFSETQ. The CDR3 spans 14 residues. With V trimmed by 4 bases and J by 9 bases, 8 bases remained unmatched. This CDR3 reads CASSIGQGSAEQFF. In DNA form, the CDR3 reads TGCGCCAGCAGCATCGGACAGGGGTCGGCTGAGCAGTTCTTC.

V gene TRBV6-1 combines with J gene TRBJ2-7; 9 nucleotides agree with TRBD2. Trimming removed 0 bases from V and 0 bases from J; junction bases left unmatched: 3. This CDR3 region has 16 residues. Germline CDR1 is MNHNS and CDR2 is SASEGT. This CDR3 is CASSEASSGTSYEQYF. In nucleotides, the CDR3 is TGTGCCAGCAGTGAAGCGTCTAGCGGGACCTCCTACGAGCAGTACTTC.

This sequence joins TRBV6-5 and TRBJ2-1; perhaps TRBD1 as D (6 bases). V was pared by 5 bases and J by 6 bases, with 14 bases between. Germline V gene sequence: CDR1 MNHEY, CDR2 SVGAGI. The CDR3 sequence is 14 residues long. The CDR3 spells CASSILGASNEQFF. DNA for the CDR3: TGTGCCAGCAGTATACTGGGGGCGAGCAATGAGCAGTTCTTC.